This TCR beta chain came from a study of vaccination effects on CD4 cells after COVID-19. Clones were read by immunoSEQ multiplex PCR, and TCRdb kept only the in-frame ones, dropping some. Of tens of thousands of clones in the sample, around 72% were seen once. Concerning this clone itself: No antigen is known for it.

ViraFEST used viral peptide pools to expand antigen-specific CD4+ T cells before sequencing. Subsequent to approximately 9 days of culture, CD4+ T cells were isolated. Prior SARS-CoV-2 infection was absent in the vaccine recipients, as shown by negative nucleocapsid antibodies. Germline CDR1 is SGHRS and CDR2 is YFSETQ. V lost 4 bases, J lost 8 bases, and 6 bases lay in between. The CDR3 sequence is 11 residues long. Specimen: CD4+ T cells from PBMCs cultured with HCoV-OC43 spike peptides, collected before COVID-19 vaccination. Regarding subset: HCoV-OC43 spike overlapping peptide pool stimulation. The origin of this receptor is a human donor who received a COVID-19 vaccine. V and J are TRBV5-1 and TRBJ2-2; D perhaps matches TRBD2 (5 bases). CDR3 coding DNA: TGCGCCAGCAGCGAGGGAGGGGAGCTGTTTTTT. This gives the protein CASSEGGELFF.